This TCR beta chain was documented in a study of OX40 agonist ivuxolimab in advanced cancers. Looking at the study overall: Ivuxolimab, which targeted the costimulatory receptor OX40 (CD134), was an agonistic, fully human IgG2 monoclonal antibody. Intravenous ivuxolimab was administered to patients every 2 weeks at six dose levels: 0.01, 0.1, 0.3, 1.5, 3 and 10 mg/kg. Of the roughly 52 dose-escalation patients, hepatocellular carcinoma was present in some 19, melanoma in some 15, renal cell carcinoma in 9 and head and neck cancer in 9. In the dose-escalation cohort, around four fifths of patients were male, and the mean age was 60 years with a range of about 20 to 80. Prior anti-PD-1, anti-PD-L1 or anti-CTLA-4 therapy was permitted, and 30% to 50% of dose-escalation patients had received checkpoint inhibitors. Partial responses occurred in three dose-escalation patients: two with cutaneous melanoma and one with hepatocellular carcinoma. Peripheral TCRbeta sequencing was intended to test whether TCR sequence diversity was altered and clonal T-cell expansion was caused by ivuxolimab. The paper reports the monotherapy dose-escalation portion (N of about 47 patients) of the phase I ivuxolimab trial.

Patients with autoimmune disease history or receiving systemic immunosuppression were excluded from the trial. In every dose cohort, peripheral blood was drawn for TCR sequencing at baseline, cycle 4 day 1, and cycle 7 day 1. The samples were drawn from a first-in-human, open-label, multicenter phase I dose-escalation trial of ivuxolimab. The trial enrolled adults with locally advanced or metastatic head and neck squamous cell, hepatocellular, melanoma or renal cell carcinoma. Before TCR sequencing, CD4+ T cells and CD8+ T cells from peripheral blood were sorted into separate populations. Overall study outcomes, separate from this receptor: On average, CD8+ T cells showed more expanded clones than CD4+ T cells after ivuxolimab. At doses of 0.1 to 3.0 mg/kg, clonal expansion of both CD4+ and CD8+ T cells in blood was seen between baseline and week 6. The antigen specificity of the clonally expanded peripheral T cells was not determined. Low levels of normalized T-cell clonal expansion were also seen in some nonresponding patients. In the 0.1-3.0 mg/kg groups, partial responders had among the lowest normalized peripheral clonal expansion, particularly in CD8+ T cells.

Sequences MNHNS (CDR1) and SASEGT (CDR2) are obtained from the germline V gene. Inclusive of the bounding cysteine and phenylalanine, the CDR3 is 15 residues long. Only the CDR3 portion is preserved as DNA: 45 bases, with reading frame beginning at the first base. V is reduced by 6 bases and J by 0 bases, leaving a spacing of 13 bases between them. Of note for this clone: Its binding antigen is unknown. No much larger clonotype is one base removed from it; base qualities were not supplied.

Genomic DNA was extracted from sorted cells for sequencing of the TCRbeta CDR3 region. The immunoSEQ Assay was used for sequencing of TCRbeta CDR3 regions. TCRdb provides this immuneACCESS table in a form limited to in-frame rearrangements. Some clones are lacking; in checked studies, under half of them reflect an unresolved V gene, and why the rest are absent is not known. The sample has more than 80,000 clones on record, approximately 84% of them singletons. Around 2% of the sample is in the top ten clones. This TCR came from an adult with an advanced solid tumor such as melanoma, head and neck, liver or kidney cancer. The source was CD4+ or CD8+ T cells sorted from blood, collected in a trial of the OX40 agonist ivuxolimab. The chain employs TRBV6-1 and TRBJ2-3; too little of a D gene remains to name it. The CDR3 loop reads CASSPVLASTDTQYF. The DNA is as follows: TGTGCCAGCAGCCCCGTTTTGGCTAGCACAGATACGCAGTATTTT.